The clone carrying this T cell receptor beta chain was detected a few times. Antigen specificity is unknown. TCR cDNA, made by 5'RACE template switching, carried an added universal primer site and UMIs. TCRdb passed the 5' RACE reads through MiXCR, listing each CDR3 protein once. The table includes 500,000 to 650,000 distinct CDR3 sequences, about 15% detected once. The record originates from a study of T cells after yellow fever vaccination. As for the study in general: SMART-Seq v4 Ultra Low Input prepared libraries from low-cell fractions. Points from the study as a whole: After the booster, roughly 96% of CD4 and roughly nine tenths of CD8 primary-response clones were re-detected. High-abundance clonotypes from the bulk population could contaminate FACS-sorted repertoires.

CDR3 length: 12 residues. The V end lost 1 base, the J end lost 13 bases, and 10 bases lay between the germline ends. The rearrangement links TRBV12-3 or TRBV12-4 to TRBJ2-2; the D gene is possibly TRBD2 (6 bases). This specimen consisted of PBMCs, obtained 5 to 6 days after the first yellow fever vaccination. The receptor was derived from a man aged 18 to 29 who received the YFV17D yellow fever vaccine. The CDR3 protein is CASSLGGVWLFF. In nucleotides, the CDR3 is TGTGCCAGCAGTTTAGGCGGGGTATGGCTGTTTTTT.